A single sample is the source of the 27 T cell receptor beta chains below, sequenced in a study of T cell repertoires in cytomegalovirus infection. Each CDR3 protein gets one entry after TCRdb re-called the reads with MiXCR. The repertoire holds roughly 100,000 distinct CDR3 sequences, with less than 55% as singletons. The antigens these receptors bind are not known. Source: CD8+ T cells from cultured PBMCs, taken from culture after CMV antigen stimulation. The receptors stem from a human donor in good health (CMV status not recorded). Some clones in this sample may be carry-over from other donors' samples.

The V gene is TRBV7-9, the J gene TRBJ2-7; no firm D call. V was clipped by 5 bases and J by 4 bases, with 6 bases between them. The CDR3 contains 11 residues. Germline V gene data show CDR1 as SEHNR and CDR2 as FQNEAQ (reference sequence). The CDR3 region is CASSPLYEQYF. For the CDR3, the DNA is TGTGCCAGCAGCCCCTTGTACGAGCAGTACTTC.

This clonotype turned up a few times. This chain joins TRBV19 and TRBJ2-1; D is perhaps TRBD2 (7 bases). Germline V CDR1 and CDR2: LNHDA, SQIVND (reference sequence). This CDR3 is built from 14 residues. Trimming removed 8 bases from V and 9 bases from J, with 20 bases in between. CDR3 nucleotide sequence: TGTGCCAGTGGCCTAGGCGGGGGCCCAAGTGAGCAGTTCTTC. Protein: CASGLGGGPSEQFF.

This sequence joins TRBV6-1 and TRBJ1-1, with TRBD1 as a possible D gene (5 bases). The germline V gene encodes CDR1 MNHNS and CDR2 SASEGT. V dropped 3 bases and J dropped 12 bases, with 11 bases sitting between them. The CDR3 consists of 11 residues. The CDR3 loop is CASSDRVTTFF. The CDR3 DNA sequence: TGTGCCAGCAGTGACAGGGTAACAACTTTCTTT.

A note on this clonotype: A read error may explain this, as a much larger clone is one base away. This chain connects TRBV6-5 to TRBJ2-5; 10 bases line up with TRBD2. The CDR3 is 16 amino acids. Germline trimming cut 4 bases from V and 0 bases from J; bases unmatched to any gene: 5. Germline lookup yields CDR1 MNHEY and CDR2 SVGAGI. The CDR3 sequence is CASSSTSGEYQETQYF. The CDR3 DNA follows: TGTGCCAGCAGTTCCACTAGCGGGGAATACCAAGAGACCCAGTACTTC.

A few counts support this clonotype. The CDR3 DNA follows: TGTGCCAGCAGCCCGTACAACCCCGGGACAGGGAGGGCCTACAATGAGCAGTTCTTC. Translation: CASSPYNPGTGRAYNEQFF. The chain couples TRBV7-6 to TRBJ2-1; 9 bases match TRBD1. V gave up 5 bases and J gave up 2 bases; unmatched junction bases: 16. Looked up from germline, CDR1 is SGHVS and CDR2 is FNYEAQ. CDR3 length: 19 residues.

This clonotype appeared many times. DNA of the CDR3: TGTGCCAGCAGCGCGGGACAGGAGTACAATGAGCAGTTCTTC. This gives the protein CASSAGQEYNEQFF. The chain combines TRBV7-8 with TRBJ2-1; 8 positions match TRBD1. After removal of 5 bases from V and 4 bases from J, the junction contained 4 bases not matched to a gene. This CDR3 is built from 14 residues. In germline, CDR1 is SGHVS, CDR2 FQNEAQ.

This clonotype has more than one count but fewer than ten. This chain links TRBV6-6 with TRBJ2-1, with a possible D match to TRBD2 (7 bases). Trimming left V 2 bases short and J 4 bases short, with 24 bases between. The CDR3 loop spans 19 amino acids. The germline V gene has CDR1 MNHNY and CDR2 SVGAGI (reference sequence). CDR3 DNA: TGTGCCAGCAGTTACCCCACGAGGGATTGGGGGGGCGATTACAATGAGCAGTTCTTC. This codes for CASSYPTRDWGGDYNEQFF.

CDR3 DNA: TGTGCCAGCAGTTTGGACGGCGCTAACTATGGCTACACCTTC. It translates to CASSLDGANYGYTF. This rearrangement joins TRBV27 to TRBJ1-2; D is unresolved. The CDR3 has 14 amino acids. Germline V gene lookup returns CDR1 MNHEY and CDR2 SMNVEV (reference sequence). V was trimmed by 3 bases and J by 0 bases, leaving 8 bases between them.

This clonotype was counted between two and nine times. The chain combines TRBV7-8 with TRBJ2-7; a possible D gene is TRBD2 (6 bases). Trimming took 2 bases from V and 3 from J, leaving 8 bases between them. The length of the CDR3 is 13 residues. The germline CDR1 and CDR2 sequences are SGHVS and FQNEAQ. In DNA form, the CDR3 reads TGTGCCAGCAGCTTAACCGGGGGCTACGAGCAGTACTTC. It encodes CASSLTGGYEQYF.

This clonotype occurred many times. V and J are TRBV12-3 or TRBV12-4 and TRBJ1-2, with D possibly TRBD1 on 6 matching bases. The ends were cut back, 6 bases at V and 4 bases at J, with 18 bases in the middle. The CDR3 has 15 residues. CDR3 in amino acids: CASRKMGADFYGYTF. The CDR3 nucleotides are TGTGCCAGCAGAAAGATGGGGGCGGATTTCTATGGCTACACCTTC.

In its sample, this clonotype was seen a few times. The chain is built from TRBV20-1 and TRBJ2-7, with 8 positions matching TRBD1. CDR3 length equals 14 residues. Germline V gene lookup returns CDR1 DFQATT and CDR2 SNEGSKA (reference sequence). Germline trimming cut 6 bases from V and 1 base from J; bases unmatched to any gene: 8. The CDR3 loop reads CSALSDRESYEQYF. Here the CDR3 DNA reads TGCAGTGCACTCTCGGACAGGGAGTCCTACGAGCAGTACTTC.

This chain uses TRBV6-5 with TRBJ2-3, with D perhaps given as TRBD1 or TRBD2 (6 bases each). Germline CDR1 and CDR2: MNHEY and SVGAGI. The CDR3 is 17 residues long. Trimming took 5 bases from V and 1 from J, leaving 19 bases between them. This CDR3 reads CASSSYREWRGTDTQYF. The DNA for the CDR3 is TGTGCCAGCAGTAGTTACAGGGAATGGAGGGGCACAGATACGCAGTATTTT.

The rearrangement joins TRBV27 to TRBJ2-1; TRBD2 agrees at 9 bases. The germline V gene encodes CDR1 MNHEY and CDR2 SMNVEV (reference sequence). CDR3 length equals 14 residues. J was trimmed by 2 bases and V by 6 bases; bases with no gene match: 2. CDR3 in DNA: TGTGCCAGCAGCTCTAGCGGGGCCTACAATGAGCAGTTCTTC. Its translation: CASSSSGAYNEQFF.

CDR3 in amino acids: CASSEFDFTEAFF. CDR3 nucleotide sequence: TGTGCCAGCAGTGAATTCGACTTCACTGAAGCTTTCTTT. This sequence joins TRBV6-1 and TRBJ1-1; no reliable D call. The CDR3 loop spans 13 amino acids. Trimming took 2 bases from V and 4 from J, leaving 8 bases between them. Germline lookup yields CDR1 MNHNS and CDR2 SASEGT.

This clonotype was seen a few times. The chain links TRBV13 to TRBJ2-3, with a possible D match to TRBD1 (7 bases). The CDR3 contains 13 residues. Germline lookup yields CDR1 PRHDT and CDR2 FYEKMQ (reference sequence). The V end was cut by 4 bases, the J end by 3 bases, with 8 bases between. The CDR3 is CASSSGGTDTQYF. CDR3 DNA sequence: TGTGCCAGCAGCTCAGGGGGGACAGATACGCAGTATTTT.

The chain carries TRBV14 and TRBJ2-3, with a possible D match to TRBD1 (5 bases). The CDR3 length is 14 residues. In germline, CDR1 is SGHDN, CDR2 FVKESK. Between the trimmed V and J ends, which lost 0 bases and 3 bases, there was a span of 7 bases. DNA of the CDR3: TGTGCCAGCAGCCAAGATCACAGGACAGATACGCAGTATTTT. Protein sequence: CASSQDHRTDTQYF.

The CDR3 nucleotides read TGCAGCGGTGACGGAGCAAACACTGAAGCTTTCTTT. Its protein is CSGDGANTEAFF. The genes are TRBV29-1 and TRBJ1-1; D is unresolved. CDR1 is SQVTM and CDR2 is ANQGSEA in the germline V gene. This CDR3 comprises 12 residues. V lost 7 bases, J lost 2 bases, and 11 bases lay in between.

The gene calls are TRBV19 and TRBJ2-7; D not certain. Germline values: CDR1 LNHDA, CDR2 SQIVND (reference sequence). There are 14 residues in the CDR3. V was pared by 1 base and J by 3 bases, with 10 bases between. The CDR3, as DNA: TGTGCCAGTAGTATAGTGTACCGGATCTACGAGCAGTACTTC. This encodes CASSIVYRIYEQYF.

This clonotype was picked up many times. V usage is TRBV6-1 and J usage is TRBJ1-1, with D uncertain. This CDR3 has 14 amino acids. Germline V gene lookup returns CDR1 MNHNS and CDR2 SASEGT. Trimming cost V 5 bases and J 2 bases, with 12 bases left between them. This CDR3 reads CASSFSAENTEAFF. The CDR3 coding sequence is TGTGCCAGCAGTTTCTCAGCCGAAAACACTGAAGCTTTCTTT.

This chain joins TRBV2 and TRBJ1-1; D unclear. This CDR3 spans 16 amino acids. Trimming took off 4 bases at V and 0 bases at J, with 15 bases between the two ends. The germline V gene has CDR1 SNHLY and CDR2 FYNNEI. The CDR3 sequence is CASSGRFGVMNTEAFF. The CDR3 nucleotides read TGTGCCAGCAGTGGCCGATTCGGGGTCATGAACACTGAAGCTTTCTTT.

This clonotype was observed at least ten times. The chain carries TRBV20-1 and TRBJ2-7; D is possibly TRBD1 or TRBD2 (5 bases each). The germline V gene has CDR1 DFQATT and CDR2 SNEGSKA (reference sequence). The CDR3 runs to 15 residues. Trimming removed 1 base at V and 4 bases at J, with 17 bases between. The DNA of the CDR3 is TGCAGTGCTAGAGTCTGGGACGCGAGCTCTTACGAGCAGTACTTC. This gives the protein CSARVWDASSYEQYF.

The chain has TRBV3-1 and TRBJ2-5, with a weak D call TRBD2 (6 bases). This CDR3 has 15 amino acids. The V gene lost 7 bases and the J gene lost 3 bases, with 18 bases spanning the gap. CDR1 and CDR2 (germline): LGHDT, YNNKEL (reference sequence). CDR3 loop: CASTQGGGMKETQYF. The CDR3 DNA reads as TGTGCCAGCACCCAGGGTGGGGGGATGAAAGAGACCCAGTACTTC.

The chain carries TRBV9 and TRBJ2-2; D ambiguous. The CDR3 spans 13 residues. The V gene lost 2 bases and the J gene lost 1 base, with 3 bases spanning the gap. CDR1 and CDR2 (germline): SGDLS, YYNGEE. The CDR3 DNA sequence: TGTGCCAGCAGCGTCTGGAACACCGGGGAGCTGTTTTTT. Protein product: CASSVWNTGELFF.

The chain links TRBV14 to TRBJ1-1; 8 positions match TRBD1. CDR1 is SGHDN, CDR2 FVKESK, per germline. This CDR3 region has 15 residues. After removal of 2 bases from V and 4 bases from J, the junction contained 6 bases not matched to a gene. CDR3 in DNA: TGTGCCAGCAGCCAACTACAGGGGGAGGGCACTGAAGCTTTCTTT. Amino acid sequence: CASSQLQGEGTEAFF.

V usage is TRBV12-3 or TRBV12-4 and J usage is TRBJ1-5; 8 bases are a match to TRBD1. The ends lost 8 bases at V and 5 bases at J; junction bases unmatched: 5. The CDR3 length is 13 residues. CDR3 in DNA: TGTGCCAGCCGACAGGGGAAAGATCAGCCCCAGCATTTT. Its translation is CASRQGKDQPQHF.

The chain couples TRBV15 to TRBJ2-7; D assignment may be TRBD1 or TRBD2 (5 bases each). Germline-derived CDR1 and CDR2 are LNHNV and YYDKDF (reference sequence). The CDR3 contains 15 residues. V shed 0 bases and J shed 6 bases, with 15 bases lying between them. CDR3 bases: TGTGCCACCAGCAGAGATCGCTCCGGGGCACGCGAGCAGTACTTC. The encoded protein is CATSRDRSGAREQYF.

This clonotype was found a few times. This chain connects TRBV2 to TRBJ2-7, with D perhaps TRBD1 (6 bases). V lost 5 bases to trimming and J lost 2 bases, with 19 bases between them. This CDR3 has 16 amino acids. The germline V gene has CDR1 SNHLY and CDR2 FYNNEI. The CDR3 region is CASSPLTQGGTYEQYF. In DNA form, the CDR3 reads TGTGCCAGCAGTCCCCTGACTCAAGGGGGAACCTACGAGCAGTACTTC.